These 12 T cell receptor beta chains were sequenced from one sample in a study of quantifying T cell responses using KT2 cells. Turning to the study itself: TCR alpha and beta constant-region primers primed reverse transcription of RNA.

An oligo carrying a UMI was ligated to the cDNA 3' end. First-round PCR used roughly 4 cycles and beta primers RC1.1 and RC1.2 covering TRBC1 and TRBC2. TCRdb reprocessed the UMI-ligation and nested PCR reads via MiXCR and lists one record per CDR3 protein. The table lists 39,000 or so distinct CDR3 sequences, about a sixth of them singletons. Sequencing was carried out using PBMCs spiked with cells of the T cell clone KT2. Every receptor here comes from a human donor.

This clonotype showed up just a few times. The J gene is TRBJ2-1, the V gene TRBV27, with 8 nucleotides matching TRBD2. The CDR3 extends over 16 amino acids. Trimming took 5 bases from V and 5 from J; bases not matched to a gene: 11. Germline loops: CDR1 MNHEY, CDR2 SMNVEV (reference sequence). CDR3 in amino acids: CASSPLGGGLHNEQFF. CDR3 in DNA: TGTGCCAGCAGTCCCCTCGGGGGGGGTCTACACAATGAGCAGTTCTTC.

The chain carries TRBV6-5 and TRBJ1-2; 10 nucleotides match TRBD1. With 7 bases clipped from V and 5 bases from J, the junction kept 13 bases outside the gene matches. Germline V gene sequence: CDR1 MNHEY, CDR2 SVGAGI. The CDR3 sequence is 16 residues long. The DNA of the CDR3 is TGTGCCAGCATGACGGACAGGGACAGGGGACGGTATGGCTACACCTTC. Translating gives CASMTDRDRGRYGYTF.

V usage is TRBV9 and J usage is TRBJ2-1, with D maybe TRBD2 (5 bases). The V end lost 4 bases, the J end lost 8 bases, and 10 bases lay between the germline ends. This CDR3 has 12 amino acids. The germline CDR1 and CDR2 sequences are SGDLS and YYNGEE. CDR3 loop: CASSTGVDEQFF. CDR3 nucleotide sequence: TGTGCCAGCAGCACCGGGGTAGATGAGCAGTTCTTC.

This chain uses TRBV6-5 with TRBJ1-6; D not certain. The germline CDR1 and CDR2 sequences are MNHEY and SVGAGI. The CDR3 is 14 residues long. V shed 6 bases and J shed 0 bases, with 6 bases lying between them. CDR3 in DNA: TGTGCCAGCAGAGAGAGCTCCTATAATTCACCCCTCCACTTT. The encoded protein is CASRESSYNSPLHF.

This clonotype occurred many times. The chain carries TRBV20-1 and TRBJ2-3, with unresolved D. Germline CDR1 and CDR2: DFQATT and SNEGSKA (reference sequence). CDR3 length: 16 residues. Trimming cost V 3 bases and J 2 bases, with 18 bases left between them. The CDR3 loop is CSASLLGPPNTDTQYF. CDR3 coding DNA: TGCAGTGCTAGCCTCCTAGGTCCTCCGAACACAGATACGCAGTATTTT.

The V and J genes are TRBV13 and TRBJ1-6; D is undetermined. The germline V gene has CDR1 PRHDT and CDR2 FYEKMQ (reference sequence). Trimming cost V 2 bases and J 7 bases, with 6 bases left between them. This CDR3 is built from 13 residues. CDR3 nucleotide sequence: TGTGCCAGCAGCTTACAGTCCAATTCACCCCTCCACTTT. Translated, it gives CASSLQSNSPLHF.

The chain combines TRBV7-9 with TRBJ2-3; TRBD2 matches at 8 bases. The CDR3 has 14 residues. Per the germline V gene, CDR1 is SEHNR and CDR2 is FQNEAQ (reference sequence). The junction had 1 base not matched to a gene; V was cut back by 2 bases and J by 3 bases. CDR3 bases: TGTGCCAGCAGCTTATTAGCGGGGACAGATACGCAGTATTTT. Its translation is CASSLLAGTDTQYF.

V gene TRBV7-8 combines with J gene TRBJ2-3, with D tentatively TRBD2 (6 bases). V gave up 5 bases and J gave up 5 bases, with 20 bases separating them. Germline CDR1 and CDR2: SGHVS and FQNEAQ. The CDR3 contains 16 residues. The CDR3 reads CASSPRAQRAVDTQYF. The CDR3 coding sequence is TGTGCCAGCAGCCCTCGGGCCCAGCGGGCAGTAGATACGCAGTATTTT. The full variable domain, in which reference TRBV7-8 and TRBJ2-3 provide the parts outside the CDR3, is GAGVSQSPRYKVAKRGQDVALRCDPISGHVSLFWYQQALGQGPEFLTYFQNEAQLDKSGLPSDRFFAERPEGSVSTLKIQRTQQEDSAVYLCASSPRAQRAVDTQYFGPGTRLTVL.

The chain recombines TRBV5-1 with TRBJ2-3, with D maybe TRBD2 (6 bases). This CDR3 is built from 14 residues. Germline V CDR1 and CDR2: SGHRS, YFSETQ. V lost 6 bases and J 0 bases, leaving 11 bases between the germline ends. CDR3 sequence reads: CASKTGTSTDTQYF. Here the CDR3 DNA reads TGCGCCAGCAAGACGGGGACTAGCACAGATACGCAGTATTTT.

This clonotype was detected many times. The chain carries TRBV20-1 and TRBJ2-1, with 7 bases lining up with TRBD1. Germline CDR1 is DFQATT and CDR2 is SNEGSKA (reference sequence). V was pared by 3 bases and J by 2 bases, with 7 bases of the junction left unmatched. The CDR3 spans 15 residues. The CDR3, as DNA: TGCAGTGCTAGGGCCCGGGACAGACCCTACAATGAGCAGTTCTTC. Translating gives CSARARDRPYNEQFF.

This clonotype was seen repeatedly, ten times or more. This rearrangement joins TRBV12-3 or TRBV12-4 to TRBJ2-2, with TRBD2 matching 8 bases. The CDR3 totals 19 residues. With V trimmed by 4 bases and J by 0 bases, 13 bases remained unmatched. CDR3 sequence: CASSSRGFVLAANTGELFF. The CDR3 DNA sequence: TGTGCCAGCAGTTCCCGGGGGTTCGTACTAGCGGCGAACACCGGGGAGCTGTTTTTT.

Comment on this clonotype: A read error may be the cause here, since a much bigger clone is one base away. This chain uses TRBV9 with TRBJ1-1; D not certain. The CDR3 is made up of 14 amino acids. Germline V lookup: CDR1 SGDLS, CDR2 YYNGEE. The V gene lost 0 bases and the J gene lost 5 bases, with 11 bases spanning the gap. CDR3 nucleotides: TGTGCCAGCAGCGTAGTAGATGGATGGACTGAAGCTTTCTTT. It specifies CASSVVDGWTEAFF.